Listed here are 20 T cell receptor beta chains from one sample, sequenced in a study of CD8 T cells in Susac syndrome. Reverse transcription used about 0.45 to 1 ug RNA and random hexamers. TCRdb re-derived calls from the immunoSEQ multiplex PCR reads in MiXCR, one entry per CDR3 protein. The sample consists of 100,000 to 150,000 distinct CDR3 sequences, about 95% of them appearing once. Sequenced: CD4+ T cells from PBMCs. These receptors all stem from a human donor in good health.

The V and J genes are TRBV28 and TRBJ1-4; 7 bases are a match to TRBD1. The J segment lost 7 bases and the V segment lost 4 bases, leaving 15 bases of the junction unmatched. CDR1 is MDHEN and CDR2 is SYDVKM in the germline V gene. The CDR3 is 17 amino acids. The CDR3 coding sequence is TGTGCCAGCAGTTCTTTGAACAGGGGACCTCGGGGTGAAAAACTGTTTTTT. Its translation: CASSSLNRGPRGEKLFF.

The chain employs TRBV29-1 and TRBJ2-1; 7 bases map to TRBD1. The CDR3 runs to 13 residues. V was clipped by 4 bases and J by 7 bases; unmatched bases: 7. Germline lookup yields CDR1 SQVTM and CDR2 ANQGSEA. The CDR3 protein is CSVARTGLNEQFF. Here the CDR3 DNA reads TGCAGCGTTGCCCGGACAGGTCTGAATGAGCAGTTCTTC.

The J gene is TRBJ2-7, the V gene TRBV29-1, with 9 bases identical to TRBD1. The CDR3 sequence is 12 residues long. Germline CDR1 SQVTM, CDR2 ANQGSEA. The trim removed 3 bases at V and 3 bases at J, leaving 0 bases unmatched. CDR3 coding DNA: TGCAGCGTTGAGGACAGGGGCTACGAGCAGTACTTC. Protein sequence: CSVEDRGYEQYF.

In its sample, this clonotype was seen once. One junction end disagrees with the germline gene, perhaps due to a read error. DNA for the CDR3: TGTGCTAGCAGCTTAGCAGGGGAGCGGGAGACCCAGTACTTC. It codes for CASSLAGERETQYF. The J gene is TRBJ2-5, the V gene TRBV7-7; D might be TRBD1 (6 bases). This CDR3 contains 14 residues. Germline CDR1 SSHAT, CDR2 FNYEAQ (reference sequence).

The rearrangement links TRBV20-1 to TRBJ2-5, with D possibly being TRBD1 (8 bases). CDR3 length: 14 residues. The V end lost 4 bases, the J end lost 5 bases, and 17 bases lay between the germline ends. The germline V gene encodes CDR1 DFQATT and CDR2 SNEGSKA (reference sequence). The CDR3 DNA reads TGCAGTGCTATAAGGACAGGGAGGGGGGAGACCCAGTACTTC. Its protein is CSAIRTGRGETQYF.

The rearrangement links TRBV5-4 to TRBJ2-5; TRBD1 agrees at 7 bases. This CDR3 comprises 15 residues. Trimming at V came to 4 bases and at J to 4 bases, leaving 10 bases not matched to a gene. Per germline, CDR1 SGHNT and CDR2 YYREEE (reference sequence). Here the CDR3 DNA reads TGTGCCAGCAGCCATCTAGACAGGGCTTCAGAGACCCAGTACTTC. Protein product: CASSHLDRASETQYF. Filled out from reference TRBV5-4 and TRBJ2-5, the complete variable domain reads ETGVTQSPTHLIKTRGQQVTLRCSSQSGHNTVSWYQQALGQGPQFIFQYYREEENGRGNFPPRFSGLQFPNYSSELNVNALELDDSALYLCASSHLDRASETQYFGPGTRLLVL.

This clonotype appeared a single time. This chain joins TRBV7-9 and TRBJ2-3; D remains unclear. Germline CDR1 SEHNR, CDR2 FQNEAQ (reference sequence). The CDR3 runs to 13 residues. The germline V and J ends were trimmed by 5 bases and 7 bases, with 13 bases remaining between them. The CDR3 nucleotides read TGTGCCAGCAGCCCACCCCCTGACCATACGCAGTATTTT. Protein sequence: CASSPPPDHTQYF.

V usage is TRBV4-1 and J usage is TRBJ1-1, with 7 bases matching TRBD1. This CDR3 spans 15 amino acids. The trim removed 5 bases at V and 1 base at J, leaving 7 bases unmatched. Germline CDR1 reads MGHRA; CDR2 reads YSYEKL. This chain's CDR3 is CASSLTGTANTEAFF. In DNA, the CDR3 is TGCGCCAGCAGCTTGACCGGGACAGCGAACACTGAAGCTTTCTTT.

The chain is built from TRBV29-1 and TRBJ1-2, with 8 bases fitting TRBD1. Germline CDR1 and CDR2: SQVTM and ANQGSEA. The trim removed 6 bases at V and 2 bases at J, leaving 8 bases unmatched. The CDR3 sequence is 14 residues long. For the CDR3, the DNA is TGCAGCGTCCCTTGGACAGGGAGAAACTATGGCTACACCTTC. Its translation is CSVPWTGRNYGYTF. The full variable domain, completed using reference TRBV29-1 and TRBJ1-2, is SAVISQKPSRDICQRGTSLTIQCQVDSQVTMMFWYRQQPGQSLTLIATANQGSEATYESGFVIDKFPISRPNLTFSTLTVSNMSPEDSSIYLCSVPWTGRNYGYTFGSGTRLTVV.

This chain joins TRBV10-3 and TRBJ2-7; D is unclear. The CDR3 spans 11 residues. The V gene lost 4 bases and the J gene lost 6 bases, with 7 bases spanning the gap. Germline assignment: CDR1 ENHRY and CDR2 SYGVKD. The CDR3 region has the DNA TGTGCCATCAGTGCAAAGAGCGAGCAGTACTTC. Translating gives CAISAKSEQYF.

This chain uses TRBV12-3 or TRBV12-4 with TRBJ2-2; D unresolved. This CDR3 region has 14 residues. The ends were cut back, 6 bases at V and 4 bases at J, with 12 bases in the middle. DNA of the CDR3: TGTGCCAGCAGCCCCAGACACACCACCGGGGAGCTGTTTTTT. Its translation is CASSPRHTTGELFF.

The chain links TRBV5-1 to TRBJ2-7; D not resolved. In germline, CDR1 is SGHRS, CDR2 YFSETQ. V lost 6 bases and J lost 3, with 16 bases in between. The CDR3 consists of 14 residues. CDR3 region: CASTIGPENYEQYF. The CDR3 DNA sequence: TGCGCCAGCACCATCGGGCCAGAAAACTACGAGCAGTACTTC.

The chain employs TRBV29-1 and TRBJ1-2; 8 bases fit TRBD1. The CDR3 loop spans 12 amino acids. Per the germline V gene, CDR1 is SQVTM and CDR2 is ANQGSEA. J gave up 4 bases and V 7 bases, and 5 bases lay outside the gene matches. The CDR3 sequence: CSARQGRYGYTF. CDR3 sequence (DNA): TGCAGCGCCCGACAGGGGCGCTATGGCTACACCTTC.

The chain links TRBV29-1 to TRBJ2-2, with D possibly being TRBD1 or TRBD2 (6 bases each). This CDR3 has 13 residues. Germline V gene lookup returns CDR1 SQVTM and CDR2 ANQGSEA. V was trimmed by 8 bases and J by 6 bases, leaving 16 bases between them. This CDR3 is CSIRWGAAGELFF. The CDR3 nucleotides read TGCAGCATCCGTTGGGGGGCGGCCGGGGAGCTGTTTTTT.

V and J are TRBV5-6 and TRBJ2-5, with 8 bases lining up with TRBD1. This CDR3 has 15 amino acids. Per the germline V gene, CDR1 is SGHDT and CDR2 is YYEEEE. Trimming removed 0 bases from V and 4 bases from J; junction bases left unmatched: 5. CDR3 amino acids: CASSLGTGIRETQYF. The CDR3 nucleotides read TGTGCCAGCAGCTTGGGGACAGGGATACGAGAGACCCAGTACTTC. The full variable domain, with the rest looked up from reference TRBV5-6 and TRBJ2-5, is DAGVTQSPTHLIKTRGQQVTLRCSPKSGHDTVSWYQQALGQGPQFIFQYYEEEERQRGNFPDRFSGHQFPNYSSELNVNALLLGDSALYLCASSLGTGIRETQYFGPGTRLLVL.

This chain uses TRBV6-5 with TRBJ2-7; 10 bases fit TRBD1. Germline-derived CDR1 and CDR2 are MNHEY and SVGAGI. Trimming at V came to 6 bases and at J to 2 bases, leaving 4 bases not matched to a gene. This CDR3 spans 14 amino acids. The CDR3 protein is CASRLTGGPYEQYF. DNA for the CDR3: TGTGCCAGCAGGCTGACAGGGGGCCCCTACGAGCAGTACTTC.

The chain uses TRBV29-1 and TRBJ1-3, with D hard to call. Trimming pared 6 bases from V and 0 bases from J, leaving 6 bases between. Looked up from germline, CDR1 is SQVTM and CDR2 is ANQGSEA. This CDR3 is 12 amino acids long. The DNA of the CDR3 is TGCAGCGTGGGAAACTCTGGAAACACCATATATTTT. It translates to CSVGNSGNTIYF. The entire variable domain, with the rest obtained from reference TRBV29-1 and TRBJ1-3, is as follows: SAVISQKPSRDICQRGTSLTIQCQVDSQVTMMFWYRQQPGQSLTLIATANQGSEATYESGFVIDKFPISRPNLTFSTLTVSNMSPEDSSIYLCSVGNSGNTIYFGEGSWLTVV.

This clonotype came up once. V gene TRBV5-1 combines with J gene TRBJ2-1, with TRBD2 matching over 8 bases. CDR1 SGHRS and CDR2 YFSETQ come from the germline V gene. The junction had 8 bases not matched to a gene; V was cut back by 7 bases and J by 2 bases. The CDR3 runs to 15 residues. CDR3 DNA: TGCGCCAGCCGTAGCGGGATCGGCGCCTACAATGAGCAGTTCTTC. It specifies CASRSGIGAYNEQFF. Complete variable domain (other parts from reference TRBV5-1 and TRBJ2-1): KAGVTQTPRYLIKTRGQQVTLSCSPISGHRSVSWYQQTPGQGLQFLFEYFSETQRNKGNFPGRFSGRQFSNSRSEMNVSTLELGDSALYLCASRSGIGAYNEQFFGPGTRLTVL.

The chain joins TRBV29-1 to TRBJ1-2; no reliable D call. V was pared by 0 bases and J by 8 bases, with 13 bases between. The V gene's germline CDR1 is SQVTM and CDR2 ANQGSEA. The length of the CDR3 is 13 residues. The CDR3 protein is CSVEENQVSGYTF. CDR3 nucleotide sequence: TGCAGCGTTGAAGAAAACCAGGTGTCAGGCTACACCTTC.

This clonotype has only one observation. The chain's CDR3 is CASSQGTGAGEQFF. The CDR3, as DNA: TGTGCCAGCAGCCAAGGGACAGGGGCGGGTGAGCAGTTCTTC. This chain connects TRBV14 to TRBJ2-1; 9 bases fit TRBD1. Germline CDR1 and CDR2: SGHDN and FVKESK. CDR3 length: 14 amino acids. Unmatched junction bases numbered 4, after V lost 1 base and J lost 9 bases.